Following are 25 T cell receptor beta chains from one sample sequenced in a study of T cell changes during pregnancy in multiple sclerosis. Clones were read by immunoSEQ multiplex PCR, and TCRdb kept only the in-frame ones, dropping some. The top ten hold roughly 5% of the sample, which has fewer than 45,000 clones, about 88% seen once. The input for sequencing was peripheral blood, taken in the third trimester of pregnancy. These receptor sequences come from a female donor in good health, enrolled as a control in a pregnancy study.

This chain connects TRBV5-1 to TRBJ2-1; 12 bases map to TRBD2. Looked up from germline, CDR1 is SGHRS and CDR2 is YFSETQ. This CDR3 region has 16 residues. The V gene end was trimmed by 4 bases and the J gene end by 1 base; junction bases not matched to a gene: 3. The CDR3 region has the DNA TGCGCCAGCAGCCTCGGGACTAGCGGGTCCTACAATGAGCAGTTCTTC. It encodes CASSLGTSGSYNEQFF.

The V and J genes are TRBV9 and TRBJ1-1; 10 bases are shared with TRBD1. With V trimmed by 3 bases and J by 3 bases, 5 bases remained unmatched. The CDR3 contains 15 residues. CDR1 and CDR2 from the germline V gene are SGDLS and YYNGEE. CDR3 nucleotides: TGTGCCAGCAGCGAGGAGGGACAGGGGTACACTGAAGCTTTCTTT. This gives the protein CASSEEGQGYTEAFF. Full variable domain (outside the CDR3, taken from reference TRBV9 and TRBJ1-1): DSGVTQTPKHLITATGQRVTLRCSPRSGDLSVYWYQQSLDQGLQFLIQYYNGEERAKGNILERFSAQQFPDLHSELNLSSLELGDSALYFCASSEEGQGYTEAFFGQGTRLTVV.

The V and J genes are TRBV11-2 and TRBJ2-2; 9 bases map to TRBD1. The V and J ends lost 1 base and 5 bases, in that order; junction bases with no gene match: 8. Germline V gene sequence: CDR1 SGHAT, CDR2 FQNNGV. CDR3 length equals 17 residues. CDR3 sequence reads: CASSLAYRDRETGELFF. The CDR3 DNA is TGTGCCAGCAGCTTAGCATACCGGGACAGGGAGACCGGGGAGCTGTTTTTT.

The rearrangement links TRBV6-4 to TRBJ2-1; 13 bases fit TRBD2. Germline values: CDR1 MRHNA, CDR2 SNTAGT. This CDR3 is 15 amino acids long. The V and J ends lost 4 bases and 10 bases, in that order; junction bases with no gene match: 7. CDR3 region: CASSVGTSGEDEQFF. The CDR3 bases are TGTGCCAGCAGTGTTGGGACTAGCGGGGAGGACGAGCAGTTCTTC.

This sequence joins TRBV2 and TRBJ1-2; D remains unclear. CDR1 and CDR2 from the germline V gene are SNHLY and FYNNEI. V was cut by 7 bases and J by 2 bases, with 11 bases left in between. The CDR3 runs 13 residues. In DNA, the CDR3 is TGTGCCAGCAAGGGAGGAGGGAACTATGGCTACACCTTC. Translated, it gives CASKGGGNYGYTF.

Only a few counts were recorded for this clone. The chain employs TRBV19 and TRBJ1-1; D may be TRBD1 (5 bases). Germline CDR1 is LNHDA and CDR2 is SQIVND (reference sequence). The CDR3 sequence is 13 residues long. V lost 5 bases and J lost 1, with 8 bases in between. The CDR3 here is CASSVGQNTEAFF. The CDR3, as DNA: TGTGCCAGTAGTGTGGGGCAGAACACTGAAGCTTTCTTT.

The gene calls are TRBV29-1 and TRBJ2-3; 8 bases are shared with TRBD2. CDR3 length equals 13 residues. The germline V gene encodes CDR1 SQVTM and CDR2 ANQGSEA. CDR3 sequence: CSMLAGNTDTQYF. In DNA, the CDR3 is TGCAGTATGCTAGCGGGCAACACAGATACGCAGTATTTT.

A note on this clone: A junction boundary mismatches the germline segment, possibly from a read error. This rearrangement joins TRBV7-7 to TRBJ2-5; D is perhaps TRBD2 (7 bases). The CDR3 consists of 14 residues. Germline V gene data show CDR1 as SSHAT and CDR2 as FNYEAQ (reference sequence). DNA of the CDR3: TGTGCTAGCAGCTCTAGCGGAGGGGGGGAGACCCAGTACTTC. The encoded protein is CASSSSGGGETQYF.

The chain uses TRBV7-6 and TRBJ2-3; 10 positions agree with TRBD2. Germline lookup yields CDR1 SGHVS and CDR2 FNYEAQ. The ends lost 5 bases at V and 1 base at J; junction bases unmatched: 6. This CDR3 contains 16 residues. DNA of the CDR3: TGTGCCAGCAGCGCCCGAACTAGCGGGGGCACAGATACGCAGTATTTT. Its translation: CASSARTSGGTDTQYF.

The chain is built from TRBV5-1 and TRBJ2-1; the match to TRBD2 covers 9 bases. J was trimmed by 6 bases and V by 4 bases; bases with no gene match: 8. CDR1 is SGHRS, CDR2 YFSETQ, per germline. The CDR3 loop spans 15 amino acids. Written as DNA, the CDR3 is TGCGCCAGCAGCGTTAGCGGGGGTGCCTTCAATGAGCAGTTCTTC. The encoded protein is CASSVSGGAFNEQFF.

The chain combines TRBV6-1 with TRBJ2-4; a possible D gene is TRBD1 (6 bases). Deletions cut 2 bases from V and 0 bases from J, with 26 bases between. The CDR3 is 21 residues long. CDR1 is MNHNS, CDR2 SASEGT, per germline. The CDR3 here is CASSEPDGTWGRSLAKNIQYF. The CDR3 nucleotides read TGTGCCAGCAGTGAACCGGACGGGACATGGGGTCGGTCCCTAGCCAAAAACATTCAGTACTTC.

J is TRBJ1-1 and V is TRBV2, with 8 bases lining up with TRBD1. With 8 bases clipped from V and 8 bases from J, the junction kept 16 bases outside the gene matches. The germline V gene encodes CDR1 SNHLY and CDR2 FYNNEI. The CDR3 sequence is 15 residues long. The CDR3 reads CASRLNLTGAGEAFF. In nucleotides, the CDR3 is TGTGCCAGCCGCCTAAACTTGACAGGGGCTGGGGAAGCTTTCTTT. The full variable domain, its missing parts supplied by reference TRBV2 and TRBJ1-1, is EPEVTQTPSHQVTQMGQEVILRCVPISNHLYFYWYRQILGQKVEFLVSFYNNEISEKSEIFDDQFSVERPDGSNFTLKIRSTKLEDSAMYFCASRLNLTGAGEAFFGQGTRLTVV.

This clone was recorded a few times. V and J are TRBV7-2 and TRBJ1-6; 7 nucleotides align to TRBD1. The CDR3 is 15 amino acids. Germline V gene data show CDR1 as SGHTA and CDR2 as FQGNSA. The V gene end was trimmed by 1 base and the J gene end by 10 bases; junction bases not matched to a gene: 7. The CDR3 region has the DNA TGTGCCAGCAGCTTAGAGGAAGGGGGCTGGTCACCCCTCCACTTT. Its translation: CASSLEEGGWSPLHF.

The rearrangement links TRBV5-6 to TRBJ2-1; 7 nucleotides line up with TRBD1. The CDR3 spans 17 residues. The germline V gene encodes CDR1 SGHDT and CDR2 YYEEEE. With V trimmed by 0 bases and J by 1 base, 7 bases remained unmatched. In DNA, the CDR3 is TGTGCCAGCAGCTTGGCCGTGGGGACAGCGTCCTACAATGAGCAGTTCTTC. Amino acid sequence: CASSLAVGTASYNEQFF.

This clone occurred a few times. The rearrangement joins TRBV27 to TRBJ2-3, with 9 nucleotides matching TRBD2. Germline values: CDR1 MNHEY, CDR2 SMNVEV (reference sequence). This CDR3 comprises 15 residues. The ends lost 5 bases at V and 3 bases at J; junction bases unmatched: 6. In DNA, the CDR3 is TGTGCCAGCAGTCAGGTAGCGGGAGCAACAGATACGCAGTATTTT. Translated, it gives CASSQVAGATDTQYF.

V usage is TRBV15 and J usage is TRBJ2-7; a possible D gene is TRBD2 (6 bases). This CDR3 spans 14 amino acids. Germline V gene lookup returns CDR1 LNHNV and CDR2 YYDKDF (reference sequence). V lost 0 bases to trimming and J lost 4 bases, with 10 bases between them. The CDR3: CATSREGGEYEQYF. The CDR3 DNA is TGTGCCACCAGCAGAGAAGGAGGGGAATACGAGCAGTACTTC.

This clone was counted between two and nine times. The chain combines TRBV6-1 with TRBJ2-3, with 9 nucleotides matching TRBD2. Trimming took 0 bases from V and 4 from J; bases not matched to a gene: 2. The germline V gene encodes CDR1 MNHNS and CDR2 SASEGT. CDR3 length equals 15 residues. The DNA for the CDR3 is TGTGCCAGCAGTGAAGCTAGCGGGAGCCCAGATACGCAGTATTTT. Translation: CASSEASGSPDTQYF.

This chain connects TRBV19 to TRBJ1-2; the D is unclear. The CDR3 runs to 15 residues. The germline gives CDR1 LNHDA, CDR2 SQIVND (reference sequence). V lost 5 bases to trimming and J lost 6 bases, with 19 bases between them. Here the CDR3 reads CASSVFRKEADGYTF. In DNA form, the CDR3 reads TGTGCCAGTAGTGTATTCAGGAAGGAGGCTGATGGCTACACCTTC.

This chain links TRBV6-5 with TRBJ2-2; D remains ambiguous. The germline V and J ends were trimmed by 0 bases and 6 bases, with 8 bases remaining between them. This CDR3 contains 14 residues. CDR1 is MNHEY and CDR2 is SVGAGI in the germline V gene. CDR3 in DNA: TGTGCCAGCAGTTACTCAGTCGCGCCCGGGGAGCTGTTTTTT. This gives the protein CASSYSVAPGELFF.

The chain couples TRBV19 to TRBJ2-1; 10 bases match TRBD1. There are 16 residues in the CDR3. Per germline, CDR1 LNHDA and CDR2 SQIVND (reference sequence). J gave up 4 bases and V 3 bases, and 6 bases lay outside the gene matches. Here the CDR3 DNA reads TGTGCCAGTAGTATGGCGGACAGGGGGTATTACAATGAGCAGTTCTTC. Translating gives CASSMADRGYYNEQFF.

The chain links TRBV7-8 to TRBJ1-5; 7 bases align to TRBD1. Per germline, CDR1 SGHVS and CDR2 FQNEAQ. V lost 2 bases and J lost 2; bases outside the gene matches: 6. CDR3 size: 16 residues. The DNA of the CDR3 is TGTGCCAGCAGCTTAAGTCTAGGACAGGGCAATCAGCCCCAGCATTTT. Translating gives CASSLSLGQGNQPQHF. The variable domain in full, with the rest retrieved from reference TRBV7-8 and TRBJ1-5, is GAGVSQSPRYKVAKRGQDVALRCDPISGHVSLFWYQQALGQGPEFLTYFQNEAQLDKSGLPSDRFFAERPEGSVSTLKIQRTQQEDSAVYLCASSLSLGQGNQPQHFGDGTRLSIL.

This clone was counted once. The chain uses TRBV7-2 and TRBJ1-4; TRBD1 matches at 7 bases. Germline values: CDR1 SGHTA, CDR2 FQGNSA. The CDR3 consists of 13 residues. Trimming took 4 bases from V and 5 from J; bases not matched to a gene: 1. CDR3 in DNA: TGTGCCAGCAGCTGGGGACAGAATGAAAAACTGTTTTTT. This encodes CASSWGQNEKLFF.

V gene TRBV30 combines with J gene TRBJ1-2; D remains unclear. The V gene lost 0 bases and the J gene lost 8 bases, with 13 bases spanning the gap. Germline CDR1 and CDR2: GTSNPN and SVGIG (reference sequence). The CDR3 contains 13 residues. The CDR3 protein is CAWSVQSPGGYTF. CDR3 nucleotide sequence: TGTGCCTGGAGTGTACAATCCCCCGGGGGCTACACCTTC.

The chain couples TRBV5-1 to TRBJ2-5; no definite D call. The CDR3 is 15 amino acids. Per germline, CDR1 SGHRS and CDR2 YFSETQ. Trimming pared 0 bases from V and 0 bases from J, leaving 9 bases between. CDR3 amino acids: CASSLALSNQETQYF. In DNA, the CDR3 is TGCGCCAGCAGCTTGGCCCTGTCTAACCAAGAGACCCAGTACTTC.

This clone was observed a single time. This chain joins TRBV7-3 and TRBJ2-5; the match to TRBD1 covers 7 bases. This CDR3 is 14 amino acids long. With V trimmed by 5 bases and J by 2 bases, 5 bases remained unmatched. Germline values: CDR1 SGHTA, CDR2 FQGTGA. CDR3 coding DNA: TGTGCCAGCAGCCCCACAGGGGCACAAGAGACCCAGTACTTC. Protein product: CASSPTGAQETQYF.